The 16 T cell receptor beta chains in this list originate from one sample, sequenced in a study of blood T cell repertoires in COVID-19. TCRdb's table, derived via immunoSEQ multiplex PCR, lists solely in-frame clones and lacks some. The sample holds 250,000 to 350,000 clones; roughly 89% are singletons and the top ten take around 4.3%. Sequencing input: PBMCs or T cells enriched from blood (not recorded which). These receptors originate from a woman aged 18-35 years with acute COVID-19.

The chain employs TRBV28 and TRBJ1-4; D remains ambiguous. V lost 11 bases and J lost 0, with 19 bases in between. Germline CDR1 MDHEN, CDR2 SYDVKM. This CDR3 is built from 16 residues. The CDR3 sequence is CALLGLSGATNEKLFF. For the CDR3, the DNA is TGTGCCCTCCTCGGTCTGTCGGGTGCAACTAATGAAAAACTGTTTTTT.

In regard to this clone: A read error may account for a junction end that differs from germline. The chain carries TRBV7-7 and TRBJ1-1; maybe TRBD1 (6 bases). Germline V gene sequence: CDR1 SSHAT, CDR2 FNYEAQ (reference sequence). The CDR3 is 13 residues long. CDR3 bases: TGCGCTAGCAGCTTAAACGACAGGTCTGAAGCTTTCTTT. This encodes CASSLNDRSEAFF.

V is TRBV15 and J is TRBJ1-1, with 12 bases fitting TRBD1. Germline lookup yields CDR1 LNHNV and CDR2 YYDKDF (reference sequence). There are 13 residues in the CDR3. V was clipped by 8 bases and J by 5 bases; unmatched bases: 3. CDR3 loop: CATGDRGRTEAFF. The CDR3, as DNA: TGTGCCACCGGGGACAGGGGGCGGACTGAAGCTTTCTTT.

The genes are TRBV27 and TRBJ2-3; D gene ambiguous. V dropped 3 bases and J dropped 1 base, with 5 bases sitting between them. CDR1 is MNHEY and CDR2 is SMNVEV in the germline V gene (reference sequence). This CDR3 region has 13 residues. The CDR3 DNA follows: TGTGCCAGCAGTTTGGAGCGCACAGATACGCAGTATTTT. Encoded protein: CASSLERTDTQYF.

The chain recombines TRBV27 with TRBJ1-2, with D possibly TRBD1 on 6 matching bases. The CDR3 runs to 14 residues. CDR1 and CDR2 from the germline V gene are MNHEY and SMNVEV (reference sequence). The V and J ends lost 4 bases and 2 bases respectively, with 11 bases between them. Here the CDR3 reads CASSSYRANYGYTF. In DNA, the CDR3 is TGTGCCAGCAGTTCGTACAGGGCCAACTATGGCTACACCTTC.

V is TRBV7-6 and J is TRBJ2-5; 9 nucleotides align to TRBD1. The V segment lost 5 bases and the J segment 9 bases; nucleotides outside the gene matches: 13. The germline gives CDR1 SGHVS, CDR2 FNYEAQ. The CDR3 has 15 residues. DNA for the CDR3: TGTGCCAGCAGCCAGGGGTCGGCGGGACAGGGTGCCCAGTACTTC. Translating it yields CASSQGSAGQGAQYF.

The chain combines TRBV7-3 with TRBJ1-4; 8 positions match TRBD1. This CDR3 comprises 15 residues. The V segment lost 5 bases and the J segment 8 bases; nucleotides outside the gene matches: 10. CDR1 SGHTA and CDR2 FQGTGA come from the germline V gene. The CDR3 nucleotides read TGTGCCAGCAGCGTCCACAGGGGGGGACGGGAAAAACTGTTTTTT. The encoded protein is CASSVHRGGREKLFF. Combining the CDR3 with reference TRBV7-3 and TRBJ1-4 gives the whole variable domain GAGVSQTPSNKVTEKGKYVELRCDPISGHTALYWYRQSLGQGPEFLIYFQGTGAADDSGLPNDRFFAVRPEGSVSTLKIQRTERGDSAVYLCASSVHRGGREKLFFGSGTQLSVL.

This sequence joins TRBV7-2 and TRBJ2-3; D gene uncertain. This CDR3 region has 14 residues. CDR1 and CDR2 from the germline V gene are SGHTA and FQGNSA. V was clipped by 8 bases and J by 4 bases, with 16 bases between them. The CDR3 reads CASAYNAPPDTQYF. CDR3 nucleotide sequence: TGTGCCAGCGCTTACAACGCTCCCCCAGATACGCAGTATTTT.

The CDR3 reads CASSSGHLPNTGELFF. The CDR3 coding sequence is TGTGCCAGCAGCTCTGGACACCTCCCGAACACCGGGGAGCTGTTTTTT. This rearrangement joins TRBV5-6 to TRBJ2-2, with a weak D call TRBD1 (5 bases). The CDR3 runs to 16 residues. In germline, CDR1 is SGHDT, CDR2 YYEEEE. V lost 3 bases to trimming and J lost 0 bases, with 12 bases between them.

V usage is TRBV6-5 and J usage is TRBJ2-1; 10 positions match TRBD2. With V trimmed by 6 bases and J by 0 bases, 2 bases remained unmatched. Germline CDR1 reads MNHEY; CDR2 reads SVGAGI. The CDR3 is 15 amino acids. CDR3 nucleotides: TGTGCCAGCAGACTAGCGGGGAGCTCCTACAATGAGCAGTTCTTC. Translation: CASRLAGSSYNEQFF.

The chain employs TRBV18 and TRBJ1-4; no clear D. The CDR3 is made up of 15 amino acids. Trimming left V 1 base short and J 3 bases short, with 9 bases between. Germline V gene sequence: CDR1 KGHSH, CDR2 LQKENI. CDR3 DNA: TGTGCCAGCTCACCACGCGACAAACCTAATGAAAAACTGTTTTTT. It yields the protein CASSPRDKPNEKLFF.

The chain links TRBV9 to TRBJ1-3, with 11 bases aligning to TRBD1. V lost 4 bases to trimming and J lost 4 bases; unmatched junction nucleotides: 10. This CDR3 region has 17 residues. CDR1 is SGDLS and CDR2 is YYNGEE in the germline V gene. CDR3 in amino acids: CASSPPGTGGAGNTIYF. The CDR3 DNA reads TGTGCCAGCAGCCCCCCCGGGACAGGGGGTGCAGGAAACACCATATATTTT.

The chain has TRBV28 and TRBJ1-2; 9 bases line up with TRBD1. Germline V gene data show CDR1 as MDHEN and CDR2 as SYDVKM. The trim removed 4 bases at V and 6 bases at J, leaving 6 bases unmatched. The CDR3 length is 14 residues. CDR3 loop: CASSSPGQGNGYTF. The CDR3 nucleotides are TGTGCCAGCAGTTCACCGGGACAGGGAAATGGCTACACCTTC.

This clone occurred once. This sequence joins TRBV29-1 and TRBJ1-2; D may be TRBD1 (5 bases). The CDR3 has 15 residues. CDR1 and CDR2 (germline): SQVTM, ANQGSEA. V lost 7 bases to trimming and J lost 0 bases, with 18 bases between them. Here the CDR3 DNA reads TGCAGCGCCGTAGGAGCAGGGCAAGCTAACTATGGCTACACCTTC. Protein product: CSAVGAGQANYGYTF.

J is TRBJ2-7 and V is TRBV13; 7 bases map to TRBD2. Germline CDR1 and CDR2: PRHDT and FYEKMQ (reference sequence). The CDR3 extends over 14 amino acids. Trimming removed 7 bases from V and 9 bases from J; junction bases left unmatched: 15. The CDR3 spells CASTRWGGDSVQYF. CDR3 in DNA: TGTGCCAGCACCCGCTGGGGGGGGGACTCTGTGCAGTACTTC. Looking up the rest from reference TRBV13 and TRBJ2-7 gives the full variable domain: AAGVIQSPRHLIKEKRETATLKCYPIPRHDTVYWYQQGPGQDPQFLISFYEKMQSDKGSIPDRFSAQQFSDYHSELNMSSLELGDSALYFCASTRWGGDSVQYFGPGTRLTVT.

V is TRBV19 and J is TRBJ2-5, with 7 bases aligning to TRBD1. The germline V gene has CDR1 LNHDA and CDR2 SQIVND (reference sequence). V trimming: 5 bases; J trimming: 1 base; junction bases outside the gene matches: 4. This CDR3 is 14 amino acids long. CDR3 protein: CASSEGQTQETQYF. In DNA, the CDR3 is TGTGCCAGTAGTGAGGGACAGACCCAAGAGACCCAGTACTTC.